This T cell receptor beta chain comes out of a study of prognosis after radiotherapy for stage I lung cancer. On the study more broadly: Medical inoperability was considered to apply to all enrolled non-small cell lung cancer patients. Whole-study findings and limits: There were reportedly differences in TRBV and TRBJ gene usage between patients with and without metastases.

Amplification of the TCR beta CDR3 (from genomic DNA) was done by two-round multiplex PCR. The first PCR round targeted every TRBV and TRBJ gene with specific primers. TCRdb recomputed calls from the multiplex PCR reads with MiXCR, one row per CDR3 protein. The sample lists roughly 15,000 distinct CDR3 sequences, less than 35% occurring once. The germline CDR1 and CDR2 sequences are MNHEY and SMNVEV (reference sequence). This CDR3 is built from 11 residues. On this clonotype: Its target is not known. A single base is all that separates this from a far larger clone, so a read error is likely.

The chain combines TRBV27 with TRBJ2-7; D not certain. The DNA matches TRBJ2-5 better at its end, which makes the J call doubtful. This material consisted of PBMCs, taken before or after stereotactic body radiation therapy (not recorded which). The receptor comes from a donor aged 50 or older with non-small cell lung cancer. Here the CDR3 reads CANSSQETQYF. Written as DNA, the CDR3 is TGTGCCAACAGTTCACAAGAGACCCAGTACTTC.